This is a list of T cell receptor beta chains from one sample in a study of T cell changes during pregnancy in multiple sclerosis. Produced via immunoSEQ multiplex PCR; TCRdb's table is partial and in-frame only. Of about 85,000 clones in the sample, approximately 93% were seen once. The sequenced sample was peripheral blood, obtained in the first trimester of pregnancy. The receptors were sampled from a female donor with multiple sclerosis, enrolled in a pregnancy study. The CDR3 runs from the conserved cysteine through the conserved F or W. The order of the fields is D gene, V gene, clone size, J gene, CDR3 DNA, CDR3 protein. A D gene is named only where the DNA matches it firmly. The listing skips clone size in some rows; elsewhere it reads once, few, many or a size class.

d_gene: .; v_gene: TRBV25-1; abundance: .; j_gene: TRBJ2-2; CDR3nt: TGTGCCAGCAGACGGAGTAGCGGGAACACCGGGGAGCTGTTTTTT; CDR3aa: CASRRSSGNTGELFF
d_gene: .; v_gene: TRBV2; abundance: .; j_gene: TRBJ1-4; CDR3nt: TGTGCCAGCAGCGTTGGGGGGGAAAAACTGTTTTTT; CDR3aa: CASSVGGEKLFF
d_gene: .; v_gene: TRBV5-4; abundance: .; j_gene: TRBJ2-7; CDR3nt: TGTGCCAGCAGCTTGGTCGAGGGTTACGAGCAGTACTTC; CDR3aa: CASSLVEGYEQYF
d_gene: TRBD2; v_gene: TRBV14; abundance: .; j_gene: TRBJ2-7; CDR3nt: TGTGCCAGCAGCCCCCGGACTAGCGGGAGGTCCTACGAGCAGTACTTC; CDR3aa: CASSPRTSGRSYEQYF
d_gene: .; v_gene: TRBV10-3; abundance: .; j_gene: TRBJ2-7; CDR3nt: TGTGCCATCAGTGCCCCCGGGACTGACTCCTACGAGCAGTACTTC; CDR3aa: CAISAPGTDSYEQYF
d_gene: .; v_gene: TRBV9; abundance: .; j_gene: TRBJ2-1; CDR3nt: TGTGCCAGCAGAAAGGGGCTAGTGGGGAATGAGCAGTTCTTC; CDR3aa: CASRKGLVGNEQFF
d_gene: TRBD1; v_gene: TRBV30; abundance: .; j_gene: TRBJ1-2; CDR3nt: TGTGCCTGGTTGGGACAGGGGTACTATGGCTACACCTTC; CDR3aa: CAWLGQGYYGYTF
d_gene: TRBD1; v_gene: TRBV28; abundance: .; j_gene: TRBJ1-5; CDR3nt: TGTGCCAGCAGTCCGACCCGACCGGGACAGGGGTTAAGTCAGCCCCAGCATTTT; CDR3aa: CASSPTRPGQGLSQPQHF
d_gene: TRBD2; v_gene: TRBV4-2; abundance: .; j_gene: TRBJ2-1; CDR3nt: TGTGCCAGCAGCCAAGATCATCGGGCTAGCGGGAGTCATGAGCAGTTCTTC; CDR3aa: CASSQDHRASGSHEQFF
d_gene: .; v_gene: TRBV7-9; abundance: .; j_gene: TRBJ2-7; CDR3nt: TGTGCCAGCAGCTCCCGGGACACCTACGAGCAGTACTTC; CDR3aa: CASSSRDTYEQYF
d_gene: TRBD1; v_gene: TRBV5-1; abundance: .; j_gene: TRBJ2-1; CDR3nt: TGCGCCAGCAGCTTGGGGGACAGGGATAGTAATGAGCAGTTCTTC; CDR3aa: CASSLGDRDSNEQFF
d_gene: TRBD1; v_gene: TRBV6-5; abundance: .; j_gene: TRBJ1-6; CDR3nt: TGTGCCAGCAGTTATGACAGGGCTACACCCCTCCACTTT; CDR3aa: CASSYDRATPLHF
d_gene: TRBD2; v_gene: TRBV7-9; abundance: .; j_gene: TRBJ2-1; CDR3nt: TGTGCCAGCAGCCCCGTACTAGCGGGCACCCACAATGAGCAGTTCTTC; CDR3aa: CASSPVLAGTHNEQFF
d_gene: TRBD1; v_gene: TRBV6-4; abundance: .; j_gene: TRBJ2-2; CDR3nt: TGTGCCAGCAGAGACGGGACAGGCGACACCGGGGAGCTGTTTTTT; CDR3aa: CASRDGTGDTGELFF
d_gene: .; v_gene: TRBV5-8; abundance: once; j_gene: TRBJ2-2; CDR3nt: TGTGCCAGCAGCACGACAGTCACCGAGGAGCTGTTTTTT; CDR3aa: CASSTTVTEELFF
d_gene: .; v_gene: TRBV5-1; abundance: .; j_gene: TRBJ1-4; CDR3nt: TGCGCCAGCAGCCCCGGCGGGTTTAATGAAAAACTGTTTTTT; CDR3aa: CASSPGGFNEKLFF
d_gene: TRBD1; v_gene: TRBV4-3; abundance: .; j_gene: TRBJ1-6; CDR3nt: TGCGCCAGCAGCCAGTGGGGAAACAGGGGGAATTCACCCCTCCACTTT; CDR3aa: CASSQWGNRGNSPLHF
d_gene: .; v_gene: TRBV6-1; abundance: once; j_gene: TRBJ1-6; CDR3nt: TGTGCCAGCAGTGACGAGACAGCCTATTCACCCCTCCACTTT; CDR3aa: CASSDETAYSPLHF
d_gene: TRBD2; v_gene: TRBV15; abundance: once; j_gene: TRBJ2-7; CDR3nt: TGTGCCACCAGCAGACCGGGACTACACCTCTACGAGCAGTACTTC; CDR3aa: CATSRPGLHLYEQYF
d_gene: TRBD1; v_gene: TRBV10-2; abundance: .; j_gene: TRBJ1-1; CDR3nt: TGCGCCAGCAGGACAGGGGGCAGAGGGACTGAAGCTTTCTTT; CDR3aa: CASRTGGRGTEAFF
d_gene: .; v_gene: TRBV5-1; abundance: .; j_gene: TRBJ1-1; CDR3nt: TGCGCCAGCAGCTTGAGCCCGAACACTGAAGCTTTCTTT; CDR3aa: CASSLSPNTEAFF
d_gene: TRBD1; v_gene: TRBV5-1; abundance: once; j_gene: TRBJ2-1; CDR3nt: TGCGCCAGCAGCCAAGGGACAGGGGGTGTTGATGAGCAGTTCTTC; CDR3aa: CASSQGTGGVDEQFF
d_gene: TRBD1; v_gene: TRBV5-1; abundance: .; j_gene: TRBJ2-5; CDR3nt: TGCGCCAGCAGCGCCGGGACAGGGACAGAGACCCAGTACTTC; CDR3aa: CASSAGTGTETQYF
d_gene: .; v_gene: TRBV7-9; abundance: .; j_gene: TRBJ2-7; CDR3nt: TGTGCCAGCAGGCGCCGGGACACCCTCGAGCAGTACTTC; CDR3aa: CASRRRDTLEQYF
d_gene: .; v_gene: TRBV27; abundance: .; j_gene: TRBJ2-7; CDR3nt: TGTGCCAGCAGTTTGAGCGGGTCCCCCTTCTCCTACGAGCAGTACTTC; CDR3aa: CASSLSGSPFSYEQYF
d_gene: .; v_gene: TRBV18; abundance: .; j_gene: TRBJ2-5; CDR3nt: TGTGCCAGCTCACCCGGCGGAGAGACCCAGTACTTC; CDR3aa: CASSPGGETQYF
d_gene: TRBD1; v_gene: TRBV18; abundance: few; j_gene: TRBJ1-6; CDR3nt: TGTGCCAGCTCACCTCGGGGACAGAACAAAAATTCACCCCTCCACTTT; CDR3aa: CASSPRGQNKNSPLHF
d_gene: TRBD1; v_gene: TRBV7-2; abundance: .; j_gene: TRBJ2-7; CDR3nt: TGTGCCAGCAGCTTGGGCAGGGGGTCCTACGAGCAGTACTTC; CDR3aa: CASSLGRGSYEQYF
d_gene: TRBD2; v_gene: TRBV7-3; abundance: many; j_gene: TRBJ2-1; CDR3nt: TGTGCCAGCAGCTACACCGGGACTAGCGAACATGAGCAGTTCTTC; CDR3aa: CASSYTGTSEHEQFF
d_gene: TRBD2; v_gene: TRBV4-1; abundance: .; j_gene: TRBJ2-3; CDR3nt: TGCGCCAGCAGCCAAGAGCCTAGCGGAAGCACAGATACGCAGTATTTT; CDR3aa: CASSQEPSGSTDTQYF
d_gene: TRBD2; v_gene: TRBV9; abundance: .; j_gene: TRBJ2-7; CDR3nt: TGTGCCAGCAGCGCCAATGCCGGGACTAGCGAAGGTTACGAGCAGTACTTC; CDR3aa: CASSANAGTSEGYEQYF
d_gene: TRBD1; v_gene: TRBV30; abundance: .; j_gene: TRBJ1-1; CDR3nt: TGTGCCTGGAGTGTCCCGGACAGGGCCCCGCGACGAGCTTTCTTT; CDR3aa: CAWSVPDRAPRRAFF
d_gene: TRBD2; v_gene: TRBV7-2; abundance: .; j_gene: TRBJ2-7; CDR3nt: TGTGCCAGCAGCTTAATGGGTCTAGCGGGGTACGAGCAGTACTTC; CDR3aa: CASSLMGLAGYEQYF
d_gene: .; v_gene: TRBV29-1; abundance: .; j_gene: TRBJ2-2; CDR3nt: TGCAGCGTTGCTAGGGGAACCGGGGAGCTGTTTTTT; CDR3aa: CSVARGTGELFF
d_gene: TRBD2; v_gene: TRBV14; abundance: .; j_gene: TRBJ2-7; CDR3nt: TGTGCCAGCAGCCAAGAAACCGGGACTAGCGGCTCCTACGAGCAGTACTTC; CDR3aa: CASSQETGTSGSYEQYF
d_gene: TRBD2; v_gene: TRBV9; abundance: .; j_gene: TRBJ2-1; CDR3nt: TGTGCCAGCAACCCTAGCGGGGGCCTCTCCTACAATGAGCAGTTCTTC; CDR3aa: CASNPSGGLSYNEQFF
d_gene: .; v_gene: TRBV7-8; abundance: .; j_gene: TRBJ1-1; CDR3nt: TGTGCCAGCAGCTTAGGGGAGACTGAAGCTTTCTTT; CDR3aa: CASSLGETEAFF
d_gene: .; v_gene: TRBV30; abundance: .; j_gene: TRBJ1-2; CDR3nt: TGTGCCTGGACCGGACACGGTCTGGGCTACACCTTC; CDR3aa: CAWTGHGLGYTF
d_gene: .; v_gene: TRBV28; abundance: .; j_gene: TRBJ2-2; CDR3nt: TGTGCCAGCAGCGTGGTGGGGGGAGCCACCGGGGAGCTGTTTTTT; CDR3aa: CASSVVGGATGELFF
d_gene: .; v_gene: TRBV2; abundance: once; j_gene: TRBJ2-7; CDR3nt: TGTGCCAGCACCCGGCGGGCTCCCGAGCAGTACTTC; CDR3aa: CASTRRAPEQYF
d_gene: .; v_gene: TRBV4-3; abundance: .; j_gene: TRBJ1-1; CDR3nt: TGCGCCAGCAGCCAAGGCAGGAACACTGAAGCTTTCTTT; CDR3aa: CASSQGRNTEAFF
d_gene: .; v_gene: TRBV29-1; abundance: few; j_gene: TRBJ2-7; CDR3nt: TGCAGCGCCGCAGGGATATACGAGCAGTACTTC; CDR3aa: CSAAGIYEQYF